These T cell receptor beta chains were read from a single sample in a study of metastatic and nonmetastatic thyroid tumors. TCRdb re-clonotyped the PCR reads via MiXCR. The sample lists roughly 27,000 clones; over 20% were seen once. Sequences were obtained from blood. All receptors come from a female donor with papillary thyroid cancer or a benign thyroid nodule (not recorded which). Some clones in this sample may be carry-over from other donors' samples. Both conserved end residues are part of each CDR3. D genes are given only for firm matches. Clone size, where shown, is once, few, many, or a class for clones that have expanded.

v_gene	abundance	d_gene	j_gene	CDR3aa	CDR3nt
TRBV28	few	TRBD2	TRBJ2-7	CASSLGTILGLAGGPGSYEQYF	TGTGCCAGCAGTTTGGGAACGATTTTAGGACTAGCGGGAGGGCCGGGTTCCTACGAGCAGTACTTC
TRBV4-1	few	TRBD2	TRBJ2-5	CASSRKLLLSGTSRHQETQYF	TGCGCCAGCAGCCGAAAATTGCTACTCTCGGGGACTAGCAGACACCAAGAGACCCAGTACTTC
TRBV20-1	-	TRBD1	TRBJ2-2	CSAARQGANTGELFF	TGCAGTGCTGCGAGACAGGGAGCTAACACCGGGGAGCTGTTTTTT
TRBV24-1	few	-	TRBJ2-1	CAIGQSGTGGNEQFF	TGTGCCATCGGTCAGAGCGGGACAGGAGGCAATGAGCAGTTCTTC
TRBV3-1	-	-	TRBJ1-2	CASSQAYGAQISGYTF	TGTGCCAGCAGCCAAGCATATGGGGCCCAGATCTCTGGCTACACCTTC
TRBV10-2	many	TRBD2	TRBJ2-5	CASSPTGLAGLGPKETQYF	TGCGCCAGCAGTCCTACGGGACTAGCGGGGCTCGGTCCAAAAGAGACCCAGTACTTC
TRBV20-1	many	-	TRBJ1-6	CSARPPRESSPLHF	TGCAGTGCTAGGCCGCCTCGGGAAAGTTCACCCCTCCACTTT
TRBV7-9	many	TRBD2	TRBJ2-1	CASSSLTSGTNEQFF	TGTGCCAGCAGCTCCCTGACTAGCGGCACCAATGAGCAGTTCTTC
TRBV6-6	many	-	TRBJ2-2	CASSYGGSNTGELFF	TGTGCCAGCAGTTACGGGGGATCGAACACCGGGGAGCTGTTTTTT
TRBV4-3	many	TRBD2	TRBJ2-1	CASSQDVGTSVYNEQFF	TGCGCCAGCAGCCAAGATGTCGGGACTAGCGTCTACAATGAGCAGTTCTTC
TRBV29-1	many	TRBD1	TRBJ2-7	CSGLTGGPTTYEQYF	TGCAGCGGATTGACAGGGGGCCCGACTACCTACGAGCAGTACTTC
TRBV4-3	many	-	TRBJ2-2	CASSQDWGANTGELFF	TGCGCCAGCAGCCAAGATTGGGGCGCAAACACCGGGGAGCTGTTTTTT
TRBV2	-	TRBD2	TRBJ2-7	CASSNGAGPSYEQYF	TGTGCCAGCAGTAACGGAGCGGGACCCTCATACGAGCAGTACTTC
TRBV20-1	many	-	TRBJ2-1	CSAPPGGLSSYNEQFF	TGCAGTGCCCCCCCCGGGGGACTTAGCTCATACAATGAGCAGTTCTTC
TRBV29-1	many	TRBD1	TRBJ1-1	CSEKPTGITEAFF	TGCAGCGAAAAACCGACAGGGATCACTGAAGCTTTCTTT
TRBV5-1	many	-	TRBJ2-1	CASSSQGMGVDEQFF	TGCGCCAGCAGCTCCCAAGGGATGGGGGTGGATGAGCAGTTCTTC
TRBV30	many	TRBD2	TRBJ2-3	CAWSSGVTTDTQYF	TGTGCCTGGAGTAGCGGGGTCACCACGGATACGCAGTATTTT
TRBV28	medium-sized	TRBD1	TRBJ2-7	CASTRNPGQGEYEQYF	TGTGCCAGCACCAGAAATCCGGGACAGGGGGAGTACGAGCAGTACTTC
TRBV6-1	few	TRBD1	TRBJ2-3	CASSVGQFTDTQYF	TGTGCCAGCAGTGTGGGACAGTTCACAGATACGCAGTATTTT
TRBV19	many	-	TRBJ2-7	CASSIDRTETYEQYF	TGTGCCAGTAGTATAGACCGGACAGAGACCTACGAGCAGTACTTC
TRBV20-1	many	-	TRBJ1-2	CSARDPLQGSSGYTF	TGCAGTGCTAGAGATCCACTTCAGGGTTCTAGTGGCTACACCTTC
TRBV11-2	-	TRBD2	TRBJ2-1	CASILHSLLADPLDEQFF	TGTGCCAGCATCTTGCATTCCCTGCTAGCGGACCCCTTGGATGAGCAGTTCTTC
TRBV2	few	TRBD2	TRBJ2-1	CASGQAGVYNEQFF	TGTGCCAGCGGGCAAGCGGGGGTCTACAATGAGCAGTTCTTC
TRBV18	once	TRBD2	TRBJ2-1	CASSRREGEQFF	TGTGCCAGCTCACGCAGGGAGGGTGAGCAGTTCTTC
TRBV30	many	-	TRBJ1-1	CAWRGGPTEAFF	TGTGCCTGGAGAGGGGGGCCTACTGAAGCTTTCTTT
TRBV12-3/TRBV12-4	-	-	TRBJ2-5	CASSLGQTETQYF	TGTGCCAGCAGTTTAGGACAGACAGAGACCCAGTACTTC
TRBV5-8	-	-	TRBJ1-1	CASSLYQVAYTEAFF	TGTGCCAGCAGCTTGTATCAGGTGGCCTACACTGAAGCTTTCTTT
TRBV5-1	many	-	TRBJ2-2	CASSLVASNTGELFF	TGCGCCAGCAGCTTGGTGGCGTCGAACACCGGGGAGCTGTTTTTT
TRBV5-5	-	TRBD1	TRBJ2-7	CASSRTWTGGYEHYF	TGTGCCAGCAGTAGGACCTGGACAGGAGGCTACGAGCATTACTTC
TRBV7-2	many	-	TRBJ1-5	CASSFLGPNQPQHF	TGTGCCAGCAGCTTCCTCGGACCAAATCAGCCCCAGCATTTT
TRBV6-1	-	TRBD2	TRBJ2-1	CASSRLAGVPRGQFF	TGTGCCAGCAGCCGACTAGCGGGAGTGCCCCGTGGGCAGTTCTTC
TRBV27	-	-	TRBJ2-7	CASTHVPGPSYEQYF	TGTGCCAGTACCCACGTACCGGGGCCCTCCTACGAGCAGTACTTC
TRBV7-2	many	-	TRBJ1-2	CASSLVGWGYTF	TGTGCCAGCAGCTTAGTTGGTTGGGGCTACACCTTC
TRBV4-1	-	-	TRBJ1-5	CASRKTHTGFGNQPQHF	TGCGCCAGCAGGAAGACACACACAGGGTTTGGCAATCAGCCCCAGCATTTT
TRBV11-2	-	-	TRBJ2-3	CASSMIRTDTDTQYF	TGTGCCAGCAGCATGATCCGGACGGACACAGATACACAGTATTTT
TRBV3-1	-	-	TRBJ1-2	CASSRGGNGPLTYTF	TGTGCCAGCAGTCGAGGAGGCAACGGCCCCCTGACCTACACCTTC
TRBV19	-	-	TRBJ1-1	CASSFNGQRNTEAFF	TGTGCCAGTAGTTTCAACGGACAGCGGAACACTGAAGCTTTCTTT
TRBV11-2	many	-	TRBJ2-2	CASSSLGSTGELFF	TGTGCCAGCAGCTCGCTTGGGTCCACCGGGGAGCTGTTTTTT
TRBV28	many	-	TRBJ2-3	CASNSPTRLTDTQYF	TGTGCCAGCAATTCGCCCACCAGACTTACAGATACGCAGTATTTT
TRBV20-1	many	TRBD1	TRBJ1-5	CSATGQGRQPQHF	TGCAGTGCTACGGGACAGGGTAGGCAGCCCCAGCATTTT
TRBV12-3/TRBV12-4	few	-	TRBJ1-1	CASSFGGGSTEAFF	TGTGCCAGCAGTTTTGGAGGAGGGAGCACTGAAGCTTTCTTT
TRBV19	many	-	TRBJ2-3	CASSIQGTDTQYF	TGTGCCAGTAGTATTCAGGGCACAGATACGCAGTATTTT
TRBV30	many	TRBD2	TRBJ2-1	CAWSVGLAGLYNEQFF	TGTGCCTGGAGTGTTGGACTAGCGGGGCTCTACAATGAGCAGTTCTTC
TRBV28	many	-	TRBJ1-4	CASRSGTELFF	TGTGCCAGCAGATCAGGGACGGAACTGTTTTTT
TRBV20-1	many	-	TRBJ2-3	CSVEPGATDTQYF	TGCAGTGTTGAGCCGGGGGCCACAGATACGCAGTATTTT
TRBV6-6	-	-	TRBJ1-5	CASSYWGLNQPQHF	TGTGCCAGCAGTTACTGGGGGTTGAATCAGCCCCAGCATTTT
TRBV19	many	-	TRBJ1-1	CASSIVPEDTEAFF	TGTGCCAGTAGTATAGTTCCGGAGGACACTGAAGCTTTCTTT
TRBV7-8	many	-	TRBJ2-2	CASITDSNTGELFF	TGTGCCAGCATCACAGATTCGAACACCGGGGAGCTGTTTTTT
TRBV24-1	many	TRBD1	TRBJ1-1	CATKATGATEAFF	TGTGCCACCAAGGCAACAGGGGCCACTGAAGCTTTCTTT
TRBV2	many	TRBD1	TRBJ1-5	CASREGRQGRDNQPQHF	TGTGCCAGCAGGGAAGGAAGACAGGGGAGAGACAATCAGCCCCAGCATTTT
TRBV20-1	-	-	TRBJ2-7	CSASPRVSSYEQYF	TGCAGTGCTAGCCCCCGGGTGAGCTCCTACGAGCAGTACTTC
TRBV29-1	many	-	TRBJ2-1	CSVVGGGGGEQFF	TGCAGCGTTGTTGGGGGAGGGGGTGGTGAGCAGTTCTTC
TRBV29-1	many	TRBD1	TRBJ1-2	CSVRRQGAAYGYTF	TGCAGCGTCCGTCGACAGGGGGCGGCCTATGGCTACACCTTC